A selection of T cell receptor beta chains follows, all from one sample in a study of T cells after yellow fever vaccination. A single record per CDR3 protein comes from TCRdb applying MiXCR to the 5' RACE reads. The table includes approximately 30,000 distinct CDR3 sequences, 3.5% to 5% detected once. The sequencing used CD8+ T cells sorted from PBMCs, collected 5 days after the yellow fever booster vaccination. The receptors derive from a man aged 30 to 39 who received the YFV17D yellow fever vaccine. The CDR3 runs from the conserved cysteine through the conserved F or W. Clone size is given as once, few, many or a size class.

cdr3_length j_call clone_size v_call cdr3_aa
18 TRBJ2-1 many TRBV29-1 CSVISGTSGRAIDNEQFF
16 TRBJ2-4 many TRBV15 CATRRGIQEPLNIQYF
19 TRBJ2-2 many TRBV9 CASTYRPREGVSNTGELFF
16 TRBJ2-3 many TRBV6-5 CASSYSTSGIADTQYF
14 TRBJ2-7 many TRBV19 CASSFGLAPYEQYF
14 TRBJ2-7 many TRBV24-1 CAVASTGNVDEQYF
16 TRBJ2-3 many TRBV7-8 CASSPPPGPWEDTQYF
11 TRBJ2-3 many TRBV7-2 CASSLGEGQYF
15 TRBJ2-7 many TRBV15 CATSKGQGAFYEQYF
12 TRBJ2-3 many TRBV20-1 CSAREDAYTQYF
14 TRBJ2-7 many TRBV21-1 CASSLAGATYEQYF
15 TRBJ2-1 many TRBV6-5 CASSYGYSVDNEQFF
17 TRBJ2-1 many TRBV12-3/TRBV12-4 CASSFFGLGSSYNEQFF
15 TRBJ2-1 many TRBV4-2 CASSQVADSYNEQFF
12 TRBJ2-1 many TRBV2 CQSGHSYNEQFF
14 TRBJ2-7 many TRBV3-1 CASSQASRNYEQYF
17 TRBJ2-1 many TRBV4-3 CASSPHPTAAQGNEQFF
12 TRBJ2-7 many TRBV9 CASSANTYEQYF
14 TRBJ2-5 many TRBV15 CATSIRTMQETQYF
14 TRBJ1-2 many TRBV10-1 CASSPGAAGYGYTF
15 TRBJ2-1 many TRBV5-6 CASSLGAGGPIKQFF
13 TRBJ2-7 many TRBV5-6 CASSLMEGAEQYF
13 TRBJ2-7 many TRBV4-2 CASSTPGVYEQYF
15 TRBJ2-1 many TRBV7-2 CASSPQGGRHNEQFF
14 TRBJ2-7 many TRBV3-1 CASSGVLGTYEQYF
16 TRBJ2-7 many TRBV20-1 CSATGGSILVSGEQYF
14 TRBJ1-2 many TRBV5-1 CASSLAGVNYGYTF
15 TRBJ2-5 many TRBV15 CATSRDLTLQETQYF
14 TRBJ2-7 many TRBV29-1 CSVEVSRSPYEQYF
14 TRBJ2-5 many TRBV9 CASSAGTPLETQYF
13 TRBJ1-3 medium-sized TRBV19 CASSHRDSTTIYF
15 TRBJ2-7 many TRBV30 CAWSVWQGGEWEQYF
8 TRBJ1-2 many TRBV7-9 CASSFGTF
14 TRBJ1-2 many TRBV24-1 CATSDSGTPRSYTF
13 TRBJ2-7 many TRBV2 CASSVDLPNEQYF
17 TRBJ2-1 many TRBV3-1 CASSHEGSGTVYNEQFF
12 TRBJ2-3 medium-sized TRBV28 CASSLGADTQYF
11 TRBJ2-3 many TRBV28 CASTGTDTQYF
13 TRBJ2-3 many TRBV5-4 CASSLFTGDTQYF
12 TRBJ2-2 many TRBV29-1 CSVDLGTGELFF